This is a list of T cell receptor beta chains from one sample in a study of blood T cell repertoires in COVID-19. Generated by immunoSEQ multiplex PCR, the TCRdb table keeps only in-frame clones and is missing some. The sample lists 110,000 or so clones; over 75% were seen once. Sequenced input: peripheral blood. The receptors originated from a man aged 45-65 years with acute or convalescent COVID-19. Both conserved end residues are part of each CDR3. The D gene is left open where the match is weak. Rows give clone size only sometimes, using once, few, many, or a class for an expanded clone.

abundance | j_gene | d_gene | v_gene | CDR3aa | CDR3nt
. | TRBJ2-7 | TRBD1 | TRBV28 | CASRQTNQGESYEQYF | TGTGCCAGCAGACAAACAAATCAGGGGGAGTCCTACGAGCAGTACTTC
. | TRBJ2-5 | TRBD2 | TRBV5-4 | CASSLAGSLLAGGGETQYF | TGTGCCAGCAGCTTGGCCGGGTCACTACTAGCGGGAGGAGGTGAGACCCAGTACTTC
. | TRBJ1-6 | . | TRBV4-1 | CASSQDMRGSPLHF | TGCGCCAGCAGCCAAGATATGCGGGGATCACCCCTCCACTTT
. | TRBJ2-4 | TRBD2 | TRBV18 | CASSPSGTSGIQYF | TGTGCCAGCTCACCCTCCGGGACTAGCGGTATTCAGTACTTC
. | TRBJ2-7 | TRBD2 | TRBV7-6 | CASSLAGGTNEQYF | TGTGCCAGCAGCTTAGCGGGCGGGACTAACGAGCAGTACTTC
. | TRBJ2-7 | . | TRBV9 | CASSPRGGATYEQYF | TGTGCCAGCAGCCCCCGCGGAGGGGCTACCTACGAGCAGTACTTC
once | TRBJ2-1 | TRBD1 | TRBV7-6 | CASSSKRLGGVYNEQFF | TGTGCCAGCAGCTCAAAACGGTTAGGGGGCGTCTACAATGAGCAGTTCTTC
. | TRBJ2-7 | . | TRBV4-1 | CASSQGQPPYEQYF | TGCGCCAGCAGCCAAGGACAGCCCCCCTACGAGCAGTACTTC
. | TRBJ1-3 | . | TRBV11-2 | CASTHISGNTIYF | TGTGCCAGCACGCACATCTCTGGAAACACCATATATTTT
once | TRBJ2-3 | TRBD2 | TRBV7-3 | CASSRLAGGMDTQYF | TGTGCCAGCAGTCGACTAGCGGGGGGGATGGATACGCAGTATTTT
. | TRBJ2-7 | . | TRBV29-1 | CSVEQSYEQYF | TGCAGCGTTGAACAGTCCTACGAGCAGTACTTC
. | TRBJ2-6 | TRBD1 | TRBV18 | CASSPLDRSTGANVLTF | TGTGCCAGCTCACCCCTGGACAGGTCTACTGGGGCCAACGTCCTGACTTTC
. | TRBJ2-1 | . | TRBV28 | CASSLSKAGEQFF | TGTGCCAGCAGTTTGTCAAAGGCGGGTGAGCAGTTCTTC
. | TRBJ2-5 | . | TRBV15 | CATSRDLLEQETQYF | TGTGCCACCAGCAGAGACCTGTTGGAGCAAGAGACCCAGTACTTC
. | TRBJ2-1 | TRBD1 | TRBV28 | CASRGTGGNEQFF | TGTGCCAGCAGAGGGACAGGGGGCAATGAGCAGTTCTTC
. | TRBJ2-5 | . | TRBV29-1 | CSASMNLRETQYF | TGCAGCGCCAGCATGAATTTGAGGGAGACCCAGTACTTC
. | TRBJ2-1 | TRBD2 | TRBV28 | CASSLGYSGGYNEQFF | TGTGCCAGCAGCTTAGGGTATAGCGGGGGATACAATGAGCAGTTCTTC
. | TRBJ2-5 | . | TRBV4-1 | CASSQSGGGGETQYF | TGCGCCAGCAGCCAATCCGGGGGAGGGGGGGAGACCCAGTACTTC
. | TRBJ2-1 | . | TRBV25-1 | CASSKEAGSYNEQFF | TGTGCCAGCAGCAAAGAAGCGGGTAGCTACAATGAGCAGTTCTTC
once | TRBJ2-1 | . | TRBV7-9 | CASSSLEGPEIDYEQFF | TGTGCCAGCAGCTCCCTTGAGGGCCCAGAAATTGACTATGAGCAGTTCTTC
. | TRBJ1-4 | TRBD1 | TRBV5-4 | CASRAGTGIGKLFF | TGTGCCAGCAGAGCCGGGACAGGGATCGGAAAACTGTTTTTT
. | TRBJ1-4 | . | TRBV7-2 | CASSLIGWGDSNEKLFF | TGTGCCAGCAGCTTAATAGGGTGGGGGGACTCTAATGAAAAACTGTTTTTT
. | TRBJ1-5 | . | TRBV7-8 | CASTEQGSQPQHF | TGTGCCAGCACCGAACAGGGATCGCAGCCCCAGCATTTT
. | TRBJ1-4 | . | TRBV12-3/TRBV12-4 | CASSFESGEKLFF | TGTGCCAGCAGTTTTGAGTCAGGAGAAAAACTGTTTTTT
. | TRBJ1-5 | TRBD1 | TRBV19 | CASTRTGIGQPQHF | TGTGCCAGTACCCGGACAGGAATCGGACAGCCCCAGCATTTT
. | TRBJ1-5 | TRBD1 | TRBV29-1 | CSVRQGPYNQPQHF | TGCAGCGTCCGACAGGGCCCTTACAATCAGCCCCAGCATTTT
. | TRBJ1-4 | . | TRBV7-2 | CASTPGGEKLFF | TGTGCCAGCACCCCCGGGGGGGAAAAACTGTTTTTT
. | TRBJ1-5 | . | TRBV19 | CASSRDSDQPQHF | TGTGCCAGTAGTAGAGACAGCGATCAGCCCCAGCATTTT
. | TRBJ2-3 | . | TRBV7-3 | CASSLTASTDTQYF | TGTGCCAGCAGCTTGACAGCTAGCACAGATACGCAGTATTTT
. | TRBJ1-5 | . | TRBV6-5 | CASSYATGFVQPQHF | TGTGCCAGCAGTTATGCGACAGGTTTTGTCCAGCCCCAGCATTTT
. | TRBJ2-1 | . | TRBV5-4 | CASSTGPYNEQFF | TGTGCCAGCAGCACAGGGCCGTACAATGAGCAGTTCTTC
. | TRBJ2-7 | TRBD1 | TRBV2 | CASSTGAYSYEQYF | TGTGCCAGCAGTACAGGGGCCTACTCCTACGAGCAGTACTTC
. | TRBJ1-1 | . | TRBV5-4 | CASQEMNTEAFF | TGTGCCAGCCAGGAAATGAACACTGAAGCTTTCTTT
. | TRBJ1-2 | . | TRBV24-1 | CATSDYTYGYTF | TGTGCCACCAGTGATTACACCTATGGCTACACCTTC
. | TRBJ2-2 | . | TRBV18 | CASSPLRERELFF | TGTGCCAGCTCACCTTTGCGGGAAAGGGAGCTGTTTTTT
. | TRBJ1-1 | TRBD1 | TRBV29-1 | CSVAETGDGEAFF | TGCAGCGTTGCGGAGACAGGGGATGGTGAAGCTTTCTTT
. | TRBJ2-7 | TRBD1 | TRBV19 | CASSIRGGPYEQYF | TGTGCCAGTAGTATACGAGGGGGCCCCTACGAGCAGTACTTC
. | TRBJ1-5 | TRBD1 | TRBV5-5 | CASSKDRQGSQPQHF | TGTGCCAGCAGCAAGGACAGGCAGGGGAGTCAGCCCCAGCATTTT
. | TRBJ2-5 | . | TRBV7-2 | CASSPDRGQETQYF | TGTGCCAGCAGCCCGGACAGAGGGCAAGAGACCCAGTACTTC
. | TRBJ1-5 | . | TRBV3-1/TRBV3-2 | CASSHRDNQPQHF | TGTGCCAGCAGCCACAGGGACAATCAGCCCCAGCATTTT
. | TRBJ1-2 | TRBD1 | TRBV10-3 | CAIREQGDYTF | TGTGCCATCAGGGAACAGGGGGACTACACCTTC
. | TRBJ2-3 | . | TRBV10-3 | CAISEGTRDTQYF | TGTGCCATCAGTGAGGGGACAAGGGATACGCAGTATTTT
few | TRBJ1-4 | TRBD1 | TRBV6-5 | CASMLDRGNEKLFF | TGTGCCAGCATGCTGGACAGGGGTAATGAAAAACTGTTTTTT
. | TRBJ2-7 | TRBD1 | TRBV10-1 | CASSEWTGGSEQYF | TGCGCCAGCAGTGAGTGGACAGGGGGTTCCGAGCAGTACTTC
. | TRBJ1-5 | . | TRBV19 | CASSIAKSSDSNQPQHF | TGTGCCAGTAGTATAGCAAAATCTAGTGATAGCAATCAGCCCCAGCATTTT
. | TRBJ1-5 | . | TRBV7-2 | CASSTDRYQPQHF | TGTGCCAGCAGCACTGACAGATATCAGCCCCAGCATTTT
many | TRBJ1-1 | . | TRBV2 | CASSVYAEAFF | TGTGCCAGCAGTGTATATGCTGAAGCTTTCTTT